These T cell receptor beta chains were read from a single sample in a study of cytomegalovirus exposure and HLA in healthy donors. The assay was immunoSEQ multiplex PCR, and TCRdb's table has in-frame clones only and misses some. The data show 90,000 to 130,000 clones, 85% to 90% seen once. The material sequenced was PBMCs. The receptors here all came from a woman aged 25 to 39 in good health and CMV-seropositive. Both conserved end residues are part of each CDR3. A D gene is named only where the DNA matches it firmly. Part of the rows lack a size; the others show once, few, many or a class for expanded clones.

D: TRBD1
J: TRBJ1-2
length: 13
size: .
V: TRBV4-3
DNA: TGCGCCAGCAGCCAAGCAGACAGGGACGGCTACACCTTC
CDR3: CASSQADRDGYTF

D: TRBD1
J: TRBJ1-2
length: 15
size: few
V: TRBV6-5
DNA: TGTGCCAGCAGCCCGCTGACAGGGCCTCTCTATGGCTACACCTTC
CDR3: CASSPLTGPLYGYTF

D: .
J: TRBJ2-1
length: 16
size: .
V: TRBV4-3
DNA: TGCGCCAGCAGCCAAAGTCGGGTCAGCTCCTACAATGAGCAGTTCTTC
CDR3: CASSQSRVSSYNEQFF

D: .
J: TRBJ2-1
length: 14
size: once
V: TRBV27
DNA: TGTGCCAGCAGTTCCACTAGTTTAGGCAATGAGCAGTTCTTC
CDR3: CASSSTSLGNEQFF

D: TRBD1
J: TRBJ1-1
length: 14
size: .
V: TRBV5-1
DNA: TGCGCCAGCAGCGGAGGACAGGGGGTGGCTGAAGCTTTCTTT
CDR3: CASSGGQGVAEAFF

D: TRBD1
J: TRBJ1-4
length: 14
size: .
V: TRBV18
DNA: TGTGCCAGCACACGGGACAGGGGACAGGAAAAACTGTTTTTT
CDR3: CASTRDRGQEKLFF

D: TRBD1
J: TRBJ1-1
length: 15
size: .
V: TRBV18
DNA: TGTGCCAGCTCACCGGGCAGGGGGCTGAACACTGAAGCTTTCTTT
CDR3: CASSPGRGLNTEAFF

D: TRBD1
J: TRBJ1-5
length: 17
size: .
V: TRBV7-7
DNA: TGTGCTAGCAGCTCACGGGACAGTCGGATGGGCAATCAGCCCCAGCATTTT
CDR3: CASSSRDSRMGNQPQHF

D: .
J: TRBJ2-7
length: 12
size: once
V: TRBV28
DNA: TGTGCCACCGGCACTAGTCTCCACGAGCAGTACTTC
CDR3: CATGTSLHEQYF

D: .
J: TRBJ2-5
length: 12
size: .
V: TRBV25-1
DNA: TGTGCCAGCAGTAGCATTCGGGAGACCCAGTACTTC
CDR3: CASSSIRETQYF

D: TRBD1
J: TRBJ1-6
length: 15
size: once
V: TRBV5-1
DNA: TGCGCCAGCAGCTTGGGAACCACAGGGGATTCACCCCTCCACTTT
CDR3: CASSLGTTGDSPLHF

D: TRBD1
J: TRBJ2-1
length: 16
size: .
V: TRBV7-8
DNA: TGTGCCAGCAGCAGAAGGGGACAGAGGCCTTTGAATGAGCAGTTCTTC
CDR3: CASSRRGQRPLNEQFF

D: TRBD1
J: TRBJ1-3
length: 16
size: once
V: TRBV11-1
DNA: TGTGCCAGCAGCTCGCGGGACAGGGGACGAGGAAACACCATATATTTT
CDR3: CASSSRDRGRGNTIYF

D: TRBD2
J: TRBJ2-7
length: 15
size: .
V: TRBV4-1
DNA: TGCGCCAGCAGCCAAGCTATAGCGGGAGCCTCCGAGCAGTACTTC
CDR3: CASSQAIAGASEQYF

D: TRBD1
J: TRBJ2-3
length: 14
size: .
V: TRBV11-2
DNA: TGTGCCAGCAGCTTAAGACAGGGGACAGATACGCAGTATTTT
CDR3: CASSLRQGTDTQYF

D: .
J: TRBJ2-2
length: 15
size: .
V: TRBV18
DNA: TGTGCCAGCTCACCACCTCATCCGAACACCGGGGAGCTGTTTTTT
CDR3: CASSPPHPNTGELFF

D: .
J: TRBJ2-1
length: 16
size: .
V: TRBV4-1
DNA: TGCGCCAGCAGCCAACCCTTGGCGGGGCGAGGGAATGAGCAGTTCTTC
CDR3: CASSQPLAGRGNEQFF

D: TRBD1
J: TRBJ1-1
length: 14
size: .
V: TRBV6-5
DNA: TGTGCCAGCAGTCCTACAGGGGGCGGATGGTTAGCTTTCTTT
CDR3: CASSPTGGGWLAFF

D: TRBD2
J: TRBJ2-4
length: 17
size: .
V: TRBV4-2
DNA: TGTGCCAGCAGCCAGGACGGACTAGCGGGGGGTCAAAACATTCAGTACTTC
CDR3: CASSQDGLAGGQNIQYF

D: .
J: TRBJ1-2
length: 14
size: .
V: TRBV7-9
DNA: TGTGCCAGCAGCCCACGGGGGGGGGCGTCTGGCTACACCTTC
CDR3: CASSPRGGASGYTF

D: TRBD2
J: TRBJ2-1
length: 15
size: .
V: TRBV23-1
DNA: TGCGCCTTGCCTACTAGCGGGAGAATAGACAATGAGCAGTTCTTC
CDR3: CALPTSGRIDNEQFF

D: .
J: TRBJ2-5
length: 13
size: .
V: TRBV7-9
DNA: TGTGCCAGCAGATTCAGGGTAGGGGAGACCCAGTACTTC
CDR3: CASRFRVGETQYF

D: .
J: TRBJ2-1
length: 14
size: .
V: TRBV19
DNA: TGTGCCAGTAGTATTAGGCGGGAACGCGATGAGCAGTTCTTC
CDR3: CASSIRRERDEQFF

D: TRBD2
J: TRBJ2-7
length: 15
size: .
V: TRBV27
DNA: TGTGCCAGCAGTCGGACTAGCGGGACTCCCTACGAGCAGTACTTC
CDR3: CASSRTSGTPYEQYF

D: .
J: TRBJ2-4
length: 16
size: .
V: TRBV28
DNA: TGTGCCAGCAGACTAACTCTTCCCGGGACTCAAAACATTCAGTACTTC
CDR3: CASRLTLPGTQNIQYF

D: TRBD2
J: TRBJ2-1
length: 15
size: .
V: TRBV6-5
DNA: TGTGCCAGCAGTTACAGCACTAGCGGGAACGATGAGCAGTTCTTC
CDR3: CASSYSTSGNDEQFF

D: .
J: TRBJ1-6
length: 13
size: .
V: TRBV7-9
DNA: TGTGCCAGCAGCCTCGGTCCTTATTCACCCCTCCACTTT
CDR3: CASSLGPYSPLHF

D: TRBD1
J: TRBJ1-4
length: 13
size: .
V: TRBV5-5
DNA: TGTGCCAGCAGCTCCCGGGACAGGGGAAAACTGTTTTTT
CDR3: CASSSRDRGKLFF

D: TRBD1
J: TRBJ1-4
length: 14
size: once
V: TRBV6-1
DNA: TGTGCCAGCAGTGAGGACAGGGTTAATGAAAAACTGTTTTTT
CDR3: CASSEDRVNEKLFF

D: .
J: TRBJ2-3
length: 15
size: .
V: TRBV7-2
DNA: TGTGCCAGCAGCCCACAGGGCGGTAGCACAGATACGCAGTATTTT
CDR3: CASSPQGGSTDTQYF

D: .
J: TRBJ2-1
length: 15
size: .
V: TRBV7-3
DNA: TGTGCCAGCAGCTTAGGAACGGGAGTGATGAGCGAGCAGTTCTTC
CDR3: CASSLGTGVMSEQFF

D: TRBD1
J: TRBJ2-7
length: 16
size: .
V: TRBV7-3
DNA: TGTGCCAGCAGCTTAACGCCCGGGACAGGGGGCTCCGAGCAGTACTTC
CDR3: CASSLTPGTGGSEQYF

D: TRBD1
J: TRBJ2-1
length: 15
size: .
V: TRBV19
DNA: TGTGCCAGTAGTATAGCCCAAGACAGGGTTCATGAGCAGTTCTTC
CDR3: CASSIAQDRVHEQFF

D: .
J: TRBJ1-6
length: 13
size: once
V: TRBV7-2
DNA: TGTGCCAGCAGCTTAGAAACGGGTTCACCCCTCCACTTT
CDR3: CASSLETGSPLHF

D: .
J: TRBJ1-3
length: 12
size: .
V: TRBV28
DNA: TGTGCCAGCAGCCTCTCTGGAAACACCATATATTTT
CDR3: CASSLSGNTIYF

D: .
J: TRBJ1-2
length: 16
size: once
V: TRBV28
DNA: TGTGCCAGCAGTTTGGGGAGGGGTAGAGCTAACTATGGCTACACCTTC
CDR3: CASSLGRGRANYGYTF

D: TRBD1
J: TRBJ2-7
length: 14
size: .
V: TRBV25-1
DNA: TGTGCCAGCAGTAGGGGACAGGGTGCCTACGAGCAGTACTTC
CDR3: CASSRGQGAYEQYF

D: TRBD1
J: TRBJ1-5
length: 15
size: .
V: TRBV7-2
DNA: TGTGCCAGCAGCTTAAGGGGGCAGGTCCATCAGCCCCAGCATTTT
CDR3: CASSLRGQVHQPQHF

D: .
J: TRBJ2-7
length: 12
size: .
V: TRBV10-2
DNA: TGCGCCAGTAGGGGGGACTACTACGAGCAGTACTTC
CDR3: CASRGDYYEQYF

D: .
J: TRBJ2-1
length: 16
size: .
V: TRBV7-9
DNA: TGTGCCAGCAGCTCCAACAGGGCCGACTCCTACAATGAGCAGTTCTTC
CDR3: CASSSNRADSYNEQFF

D: .
J: TRBJ2-3
length: 15
size: .
V: TRBV4-1
DNA: TGCGCCAGCAGCCAAGATGGCGGGGAGTTCGATACGCAGTATTTT
CDR3: CASSQDGGEFDTQYF

D: TRBD2
J: TRBJ2-3
length: 15
size: .
V: TRBV11-2
DNA: TGTGCCAGCAGCTTAAATAGCGGGAGCACAGATACGCAGTATTTT
CDR3: CASSLNSGSTDTQYF

D: .
J: TRBJ1-6
length: 15
size: .
V: TRBV9
DNA: TGTGCCAGCAGCGTAGGCGGGACGGCCAATTCACCCCTCCACTTT
CDR3: CASSVGGTANSPLHF

D: .
J: TRBJ2-7
length: 14
size: .
V: TRBV18
DNA: TGTGCCAGCTCACCAGGAGAGGGCTCCTACGAGCAGTACTTC
CDR3: CASSPGEGSYEQYF

D: .
J: TRBJ1-2
length: 14
size: .
V: TRBV9
DNA: TGTGCCAGCAGCGTAGGTACTCCTTCGGGGGGCTACACCTTC
CDR3: CASSVGTPSGGYTF

D: TRBD1
J: TRBJ2-7
length: 14
size: .
V: TRBV5-1
DNA: TGCGCCAGCAGCCCCGACAGGGGTAAGGACGAGCAGTACTTC
CDR3: CASSPDRGKDEQYF

D: TRBD1
J: TRBJ1-2
length: 16
size: .
V: TRBV9
DNA: TGTGCCAGCAGCCCGGATCGGAGGGGGCGTTACTATGGCTACACCTTC
CDR3: CASSPDRRGRYYGYTF

D: .
J: TRBJ2-7
length: 15
size: .
V: TRBV7-2
DNA: TGTGCCAGCAGCTCACCTGGAATTTACTCGGGCGAGCAGTACTTC
CDR3: CASSSPGIYSGEQYF

D: TRBD1
J: TRBJ2-6
length: 16
size: .
V: TRBV18
DNA: TGTGCCAGCTCCGGGACAGAATCCCCTGGGGCCAACGTCCTGACTTTC
CDR3: CASSGTESPGANVLTF

D: .
J: TRBJ1-4
length: 13
size: .
V: TRBV6-1
DNA: TGTGCCAGCAGTGACGGGGTGGTGCGGTTCTTGTTTTTT
CDR3: CASSDGVVRFLFF

D: .
J: TRBJ1-3
length: 16
size: .
V: TRBV25-1
DNA: TGTGCCAGCAGTGACCCCAGGAGGGGAACTGGAAACACCATATATTTT
CDR3: CASSDPRRGTGNTIYF

D: .
J: TRBJ1-5
length: 15
size: once
V: TRBV2
DNA: TGTGCCAGCAGGAACAGGGTGGGTAGCAATCAGCCCCAGCATTTT
CDR3: CASRNRVGSNQPQHF

D: TRBD1
J: TRBJ2-7
length: 14
size: few
V: TRBV4-2
DNA: TGTGCCAGCAGCCAAGGGGGACAGCTTTACGAGCAGTACTTC
CDR3: CASSQGGQLYEQYF

D: TRBD1
J: TRBJ1-2
length: 13
size: .
V: TRBV27
DNA: TGTGCCAGCAGAGACAGGGTGAACTATGGCTACACCTTC
CDR3: CASRDRVNYGYTF

D: TRBD2
J: TRBJ2-2
length: 16
size: few
V: TRBV7-2
DNA: TGTGCCAGCAGCCGCACCGGGACTATCGTGGCCGGGGAGCTGTTTTTT
CDR3: CASSRTGTIVAGELFF

D: .
J: TRBJ2-7
length: 13
size: .
V: TRBV7-2
DNA: TGTGCCAGCAGCTCAGTAAGTCGCTACGAGCAGTACTTC
CDR3: CASSSVSRYEQYF